This T cell receptor (beta chain) comes out of a study of cytomegalovirus exposure and HLA in healthy donors. PCR employed 60 Vbeta and 13 Jbeta primers. The data were produced by immunoSEQ multiplex PCR, yet TCRdb's version contains in-frame clones alone and is incomplete. Its table lists 150,000 or so clones. The TCR comes from a woman between 50 and 59 years old in good health and CMV-seronegative. The source material was PBMCs.

CDR3 DNA: TGTGCCAGCAGCCAAGGAGAGCTGCGGACAGAAAACATTCAGTACTTC. It encodes CASSQGELRTENIQYF. The chain employs TRBV4-2 and TRBJ2-4, with a possible D match to TRBD1 (6 bases). This CDR3 has 16 amino acids. CDR1 and CDR2 (germline): LGHNA, YNFKEQ. V was clipped by 1 base and J by 5 bases, with 15 bases between them.